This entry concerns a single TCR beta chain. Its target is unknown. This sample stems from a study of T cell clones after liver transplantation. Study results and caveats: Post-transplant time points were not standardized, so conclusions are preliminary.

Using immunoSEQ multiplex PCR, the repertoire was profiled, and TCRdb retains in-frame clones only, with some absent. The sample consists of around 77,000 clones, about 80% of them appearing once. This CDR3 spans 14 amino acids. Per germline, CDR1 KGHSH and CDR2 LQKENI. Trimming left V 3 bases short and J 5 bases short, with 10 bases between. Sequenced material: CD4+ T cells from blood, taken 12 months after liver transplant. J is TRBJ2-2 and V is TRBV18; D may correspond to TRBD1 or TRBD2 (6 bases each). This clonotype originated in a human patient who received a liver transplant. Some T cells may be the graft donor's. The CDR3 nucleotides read TGTGCCAGCTCACCTACAGGGAGGACCGGGGAGCTGTTTTTT. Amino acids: CASSPTGRTGELFF. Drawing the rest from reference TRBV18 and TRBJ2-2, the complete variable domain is NAGVMQNPRHLVRRRGQEARLRCSPMKGHSHVYWYRQLPEEGLKFMVYLQKENIIDESGMPKERFSAEFPKEGPSILRIQQVVRGDSAAYFCASSPTGRTGELFFGEGSRLTVL.